This T cell receptor beta chain was captured in a study of cytomegalovirus exposure and HLA in healthy donors. Overall study context: The use of the same platform for the approximately 130 validation repertoires and the 650 to 850 first-cohort repertoires was reported by a later analysis. Findings of the study overall: As was reported, the classifier diagnosed cytomegalovirus status with high specificity and sensitivity. Researchers reported that three CMV-associated chains were confirmed in vitro as CMV antigen-specific.

Here immunoSEQ multiplex PCR was the method, and the copy in TCRdb shows in-frame clones only, minus some. Altogether fewer than 350,000 clones are present, around nine tenths being singletons, with the ten largest covering approximately 0.95%. Details on this clone: The antigen remains undetermined.

This TCR was recovered from a woman in her late teens or twenties in good health and CMV-seronegative. What was sequenced was PBMCs.

CDR3 protein: CASSLIAGGVDTQYF. DNA of the CDR3: TGTGCCAGCAGCTTAATAGCGGGAGGGGTAGATACGCAGTATTTT. The J gene is TRBJ2-3, the V gene TRBV7-3, with TRBD2 matching 11 bases. Germline V gives CDR1 SGHTA, CDR2 FQGTGA. J lost 5 bases, V lost 1 base, and 2 bases had no gene match. The CDR3 extends over 15 amino acids.